This note documents a single T cell receptor (beta chain) sequence. The method was immunoSEQ multiplex PCR; TCRdb's version includes in-frame clones alone and lacks a portion of them. The table records over 55,000 clones, 75% to 95% of them present only once. This specimen belongs to a study of technical replicates of blood from a few donors. The CDR3 spans 14 residues. Germline V CDR1 and CDR2: MNHNS, SASEGT. Trimming removed 3 bases at V and 4 bases at J, with 12 bases between. Sequences were obtained from PBMCs. This clonotype was obtained from a human donor in good health. Some clones in this sample may be carry-over from other donors' samples. The chain combines TRBV6-1 with TRBJ1-1, with D hard to call. This CDR3 is CASSEGSLPTEAFF. The DNA for the CDR3 is TGTGCCAGCAGTGAGGGCAGCCTGCCCACTGAAGCTTTCTTT.